This entry lists 19 T cell receptor beta chains sequenced from one sample in a study of Graves' ophthalmopathy and Graves' hyperthyroidism. Amplification targeted the TCR beta CDR3 regions, with RNA transcripts as the source material. HTBI primers were used in a first-round RT-PCR, which preceded a second-round multiplex PCR. One entry per CDR3 protein results from TCRdb running MiXCR on the multiplex PCR reads. Of roughly 400,000 distinct CDR3 sequences in the sample, approximately 17% are singletons; the top ten hold roughly 2.4%. The material sequenced was peripheral blood. These receptor sequences come from an adult woman with stable Graves' hyperthyroidism.

The sample holds many counts of this clonotype. The CDR3 DNA reads as TGCAGTGCTAGTCCATCAGACAGCTCCTACGAGCAGTACTTC. Its protein is CSASPSDSSYEQYF. The V gene is TRBV20-1, the J gene TRBJ2-7; a possible D gene is TRBD1 (5 bases). The CDR3 is made up of 14 amino acids. The V and J ends lost 3 bases and 0 bases respectively, with 12 bases between them. Germline CDR1 reads DFQATT; CDR2 reads SNEGSKA (reference sequence).

This clonotype has at least ten counts. J is TRBJ2-5 and V is TRBV9; D is unresolved. This CDR3 region has 13 residues. Germline CDR1 is SGDLS and CDR2 is YYNGEE. V was pared by 0 bases and J by 2 bases, with 5 bases between. The CDR3 spells CASSVDSQETQYF. CDR3 coding DNA: TGTGCCAGCAGCGTAGACAGTCAAGAGACCCAGTACTTC.

This clonotype was detected many times. This sequence joins TRBV30 and TRBJ2-7; possibly TRBD1 or TRBD2 for D (5 bases each). Germline V gene data show CDR1 as GTSNPN and CDR2 as SVGIG (reference sequence). The CDR3 has 16 residues. V was clipped by 2 bases and J by 2 bases, with 19 bases between them. The CDR3 sequence: CAWSRGRFRVPYEQYF. In nucleotides, the CDR3 is TGTGCCTGGAGTAGGGGACGCTTCAGGGTCCCCTACGAGCAGTACTTC.

This clonotype was counted ten times or more. The V call is TRBV28, the J call TRBJ2-7, with 9 bases aligning to TRBD1. CDR1 MDHEN and CDR2 SYDVKM come from the germline V gene. CDR3 length: 15 amino acids. V gave up 6 bases and J gave up 6 bases; unmatched junction bases: 12. In DNA, the CDR3 is TGTGCCAGCAGGGAAATCGGGACAGGGTCGTTCGAGCAGTACTTC. This gives the protein CASREIGTGSFEQYF.

This clonotype came up many times. This rearrangement joins TRBV20-1 to TRBJ2-5, with 12 bases identical to TRBD2. The V gene end was trimmed by 5 bases and the J gene end by 6 bases; junction bases not matched to a gene: 13. Germline V gene lookup returns CDR1 DFQATT and CDR2 SNEGSKA (reference sequence). This CDR3 is built from 16 residues. DNA of the CDR3: TGCAGTGCTCACCAAGCTGGACTAGCGGGACTCCAGACCCAGTACTTC. Its translation: CSAHQAGLAGLQTQYF.

This clonotype has at least ten counts. The chain recombines TRBV24-1 with TRBJ2-2; D is unclear. Germline V gene lookup returns CDR1 KGHDR and CDR2 SFDVKD. The CDR3 runs 13 residues. The V end lost 2 bases, the J end lost 6 bases, and 6 bases lay between the germline ends. The CDR3 reads CATSDSVSGELFF. CDR3 nucleotides: TGTGCCACCAGTGATTCGGTTTCCGGGGAGCTGTTTTTT.

With regard to this clonotype: A much larger clone differs by one base, so this may be a read error. The V gene is TRBV6-5, the J gene TRBJ2-7; D gene uncertain. The CDR3 runs 15 residues. The V gene's germline CDR1 is MNHEY and CDR2 SVGAGI. V was shortened by 4 bases and J by 4 bases, with 17 bases between the two germline ends. The CDR3 bases are TGTGCCAGCAGTTCACTCACCACGGAACCTTACGAGCAGTACGTC. This encodes CASSSLTTEPYEQYV.

The CDR3 reads CASSSRAPNTGELFF. CDR3 DNA sequence: TGTGCCAGCAGTTCCCGGGCCCCGAACACCGGGGAGCTGTTTTTT. V gene TRBV6-5 combines with J gene TRBJ2-2; D is ambiguous. The CDR3 is made up of 15 amino acids. The germline gives CDR1 MNHEY, CDR2 SVGAGI. V was trimmed by 4 bases and J by 0 bases, leaving 9 bases between them.

V gene TRBV28 combines with J gene TRBJ1-1; 10 nucleotides match TRBD1. This CDR3 contains 15 residues. Germline CDR1 and CDR2: MDHEN and SYDVKM. J gave up 4 bases and V 3 bases, and 5 bases lay outside the gene matches. The CDR3 protein is CASSFGGQGITEAFF. CDR3 nucleotides: TGTGCCAGCAGTTTCGGGGGACAGGGGATCACTGAAGCTTTCTTT.

The chain joins TRBV18 to TRBJ2-5; D might be TRBD2 (5 bases). Germline CDR1 reads KGHSH; CDR2 reads LQKENI. Trimming pared 2 bases from V and 5 bases from J, leaving 15 bases between. The CDR3 length is 15 residues. The DNA for the CDR3 is TGTGCCAGCTCACCAGGAGGCAGGCCCAGGGAGACCCAGTACTTC. This gives the protein CASSPGGRPRETQYF. The full variable domain, in which reference TRBV18 and TRBJ2-5 provide the parts outside the CDR3, is NAGVMQNPRHLVRRRGQEARLRCSPMKGHSHVYWYRQLPEEGLKFMVYLQKENIIDESGMPKERFSAEFPKEGPSILRIQQVVRGDSAAYFCASSPGGRPRETQYFGPGTRLLVL.

This clonotype was observed at least ten times. The J gene is TRBJ2-5, the V gene TRBV29-1, with a possible D match to TRBD1 (6 bases). Trimming left V 8 bases short and J 5 bases short, with 18 bases between. The CDR3 covers 13 residues. Per the germline V gene, CDR1 is SQVTM and CDR2 is ANQGSEA. The CDR3 sequence is CSHATGLRETQYF. The DNA for the CDR3 is TGCAGCCACGCTACAGGGTTGAGGGAGACCCAGTACTTC.

This clonotype was picked up one time. V is TRBV12-3 or TRBV12-4 and J is TRBJ1-3; a weak D match, TRBD1 (6 bases). The CDR3 has 14 amino acids. V was trimmed by 5 bases and J by 4 bases, leaving 12 bases between them. CDR3 in DNA: TGTGCCAGCAGTCCAGGGGATTCAGGAAACACCATATATTTT. This translates into CASSPGDSGNTIYF.

This clonotype was picked up a small number of times. CDR3 DNA sequence: TGTGCCAGCAGCCGCGCGAGTACCTACGAGCAGTACTTC. This translates into CASSRASTYEQYF. This chain uses TRBV3-1 with TRBJ2-7; D remains unclear. Germline CDR1 is LGHDT and CDR2 is YNNKEL (reference sequence). The CDR3 covers 13 residues. Between the trimmed V and J ends, which lost 4 bases and 2 bases, there was a span of 9 bases.

The V gene is TRBV7-2, the J gene TRBJ2-1; D unresolved. Trimming pared 5 bases from V and 0 bases from J, leaving 11 bases between. The CDR3 extends over 15 amino acids. Germline V gene lookup returns CDR1 SGHTA and CDR2 FQGNSA. Here the CDR3 DNA reads TGTGCCAGCAGCCCGCCGATAGCCTCCTACAATGAGCAGTTCTTC. Translation gives CASSPPIASYNEQFF.

This chain connects TRBV6-1 to TRBJ2-7; 7 bases map to TRBD1. The CDR3 loop spans 15 amino acids. The V gene end was trimmed by 2 bases and the J gene end by 2 bases; junction bases not matched to a gene: 6. CDR1 MNHNS and CDR2 SASEGT come from the germline V gene. The chain's CDR3 is CASSEWGTAAYEQYF. The CDR3 nucleotides read TGTGCCAGCAGTGAATGGGGGACAGCTGCCTACGAGCAGTACTTC.

This clonotype has at least ten counts. The chain recombines TRBV13 with TRBJ2-7, with 9 bases matching TRBD1. V gave up 2 bases and J gave up 6 bases; unmatched junction bases: 5. This CDR3 is 14 amino acids long. The germline CDR1 and CDR2 sequences are PRHDT and FYEKMQ (reference sequence). CDR3 bases: TGTGCCAGCAGCTTATGGACAGGGGATAGCGAGCAGTACTTC. Amino acid sequence: CASSLWTGDSEQYF.

This clonotype was counted at least ten times. The chain carries TRBV5-1 and TRBJ2-7; 7 nucleotides agree with TRBD1. The CDR3 is made up of 16 amino acids. From germline, CDR1 is SGHRS and CDR2 YFSETQ. Trimming took 4 bases from V and 9 from J; bases not matched to a gene: 19. The CDR3 reads CASSPKSGTEFTRQYF. In DNA, the CDR3 is TGCGCCAGCAGCCCCAAATCCGGGACAGAATTTACGAGGCAGTACTTC.

In this sample, this clonotype turned up many times. The chain combines TRBV2 with TRBJ2-5; tentatively, D is TRBD1 (5 bases). The CDR3 loop spans 13 amino acids. Trimming took off 4 bases at V and 1 base at J, with 7 bases between the two ends. The germline gives CDR1 SNHLY, CDR2 FYNNEI. CDR3 sequence: CASSGQPQETQYF. CDR3 DNA sequence: TGTGCCAGCAGTGGACAGCCCCAAGAGACCCAGTACTTC.

At least ten counts were recorded for this clonotype. V gene TRBV2 combines with J gene TRBJ1-2, with D tentatively TRBD1 (5 bases). V shed 4 bases and J shed 4 bases, with 13 bases lying between them. Germline CDR1 reads SNHLY; CDR2 reads FYNNEI. The CDR3 length is 14 residues. The CDR3 sequence is CASSVGGGLYGYTF. The CDR3 region has the DNA TGTGCCAGCAGTGTCGGGGGAGGCCTCTATGGCTACACCTTC.